The 17 T cell receptor beta chains below come from one sample, sequenced in a study of cytomegalovirus exposure and HLA in healthy donors. With 60 Vbeta and 13 Jbeta primers, the PCR was carried out. Repertoires were generated with immunoSEQ multiplex PCR, while TCRdb's copy carries only in-frame clones and drops some. The sample holds fewer than 250,000 clones, about 75% seen once. The sequenced material came from PBMCs. The receptors here all came from a woman between 25 and 40 years old in good health and CMV-seronegative.

This chain connects TRBV5-6 to TRBJ1-6; a possible D gene is TRBD1 (6 bases). Per germline, CDR1 SGHDT and CDR2 YYEEEE. The CDR3 sequence is 15 residues long. Deletions cut 0 bases from V and 7 bases from J, with 11 bases between. For the CDR3, the DNA is TGTGCCAGCAGCTTGGAATACAGGGAAAATTCACCCCTCCACTTT. Translation gives CASSLEYRENSPLHF.

This rearrangement joins TRBV30 to TRBJ1-2, with D unclear. Between the trimmed V and J ends, which lost 0 bases and 0 bases, there was a span of 11 bases. The CDR3 consists of 15 residues. Germline V gives CDR1 GTSNPN, CDR2 SVGIG (reference sequence). CDR3: CAWSVVRSSNYGYTF. CDR3 nucleotides: TGTGCCTGGAGTGTAGTGAGGAGTTCTAACTATGGCTACACCTTC.

V and J are TRBV27 and TRBJ2-2; D uncertain. Trimming took 6 bases from V and 6 from J, leaving 14 bases between them. CDR3 length equals 14 residues. CDR1 is MNHEY, CDR2 SMNVEV, per germline (reference sequence). The CDR3 region has the DNA TGTGCCAGCAGCTTTGCGGCGACGGCCGGGGAGCTGTTTTTT. It specifies CASSFAATAGELFF.

The chain recombines TRBV5-4 with TRBJ2-2, with D possibly matching TRBD2 (6 bases). Germline loops: CDR1 SGHNT, CDR2 YYREEE (reference sequence). V dropped 7 bases and J dropped 7 bases, with 17 bases sitting between them. There are 14 residues in the CDR3. Written as DNA, the CDR3 is TGTGCCAGCGGATTGCAGGAGGGCGGCGGGGAGCTGTTTTTT. It specifies CASGLQEGGGELFF.

The V and J genes are TRBV6-1 and TRBJ2-2; the D gene is possibly TRBD2 (5 bases). The V end lost 7 bases, the J end lost 1 base, and 13 bases lay between the germline ends. The germline V gene has CDR1 MNHNS and CDR2 SASEGT. CDR3 length equals 15 residues. The CDR3 reads CASTTGILNTGELFF. In nucleotides, the CDR3 is TGTGCCAGCACCACCGGGATCCTGAACACCGGGGAGCTGTTTTTT.

The gene calls are TRBV4-2 and TRBJ2-7; perhaps TRBD2 as D (6 bases). The CDR3 consists of 16 residues. Germline lookup yields CDR1 LGHNA and CDR2 YNFKEQ. Trimming pared 0 bases from V and 3 bases from J, leaving 15 bases between. The CDR3 bases are TGTGCCAGCAGCCAAGATCTCGGGGGAGGTTTCTACGAGCAGTACTTC. It encodes CASSQDLGGGFYEQYF.

Of note for this clone: The sample has other DNA sequences that encode this CDR3 too. The chain has TRBV2 and TRBJ1-5, with D uncertain. This CDR3 has 16 amino acids. Germline CDR1 SNHLY, CDR2 FYNNEI. V was shortened by 4 bases and J by 0 bases, with 13 bases between the two germline ends. For the CDR3, the DNA is TGTGCCAGCAGTGCAACTGCACCCCATAGCAATCAGCCCCAGCATTTT. Protein sequence: CASSATAPHSNQPQHF.

This clone has only one observation. This chain joins TRBV6-1 and TRBJ2-7; D might be TRBD2 (7 bases). Deletions cut 7 bases from V and 3 bases from J, with 16 bases between. The CDR3 totals 14 residues. Germline-derived CDR1 and CDR2 are MNHNS and SASEGT. The CDR3 DNA follows: TGTGCCAGCAACTGGGGGGCTAGCGGCTACGAGCAGTACTTC. It codes for CASNWGASGYEQYF.

In regard to this clone: Other nucleotide sequences in the sample specify the same CDR3. The CDR3 region is CASSLTGANSPLHF. CDR3 in DNA: TGCGCCAGCAGCTTGACAGGGGCTAATTCACCCCTCCACTTT. The chain carries TRBV5-1 and TRBJ1-6; 7 bases are a match to TRBD1. Trimming took 1 base from V and 6 from J; bases not matched to a gene: 1. Germline V gives CDR1 SGHRS, CDR2 YFSETQ. The CDR3 consists of 14 residues.

The chain uses TRBV4-1 and TRBJ2-2; a weak D match, TRBD2 (7 bases). Trimming removed 1 base from V and 7 bases from J, with 19 bases in between. CDR3 length: 17 amino acids. Germline CDR1 MGHRA, CDR2 YSYEKL. The CDR3 is CASSQAPPGGQGGELFF. Written as DNA, the CDR3 is TGCGCCAGCAGCCAAGCCCCTCCGGGGGGCCAAGGCGGGGAGCTGTTTTTT.

This clone came up a few times. The V gene is TRBV7-3, the J gene TRBJ2-3; the D gene is possibly TRBD1 (5 bases). CDR1 is SGHTA and CDR2 is FQGTGA in the germline V gene. This CDR3 spans 16 amino acids. Trimming took off 2 bases at V and 1 base at J, with 13 bases between the two ends. The CDR3 reads CASSLGASLRTDTQYF. The CDR3 DNA follows: TGTGCCAGCAGCTTAGGGGCTAGTCTACGCACAGATACGCAGTATTTT. The entire variable domain, with the rest obtained from reference TRBV7-3 and TRBJ2-3, is as follows: GAGVSQTPSNKVTEKGKYVELRCDPISGHTALYWYRQSLGQGPEFLIYFQGTGAADDSGLPNDRFFAVRPEGSVSTLKIQRTERGDSAVYLCASSLGASLRTDTQYFGPGTRLTVL.

The chain has TRBV7-8 and TRBJ1-1; D uncertain. From germline, CDR1 is SGHVS and CDR2 FQNEAQ. This CDR3 region has 13 residues. Trimming left V 4 bases short and J 1 base short, with 7 bases between. CDR3 bases: TGTGCCAGCAGCTCGTTCCGGAACACTGAAGCTTTCTTT. It codes for CASSSFRNTEAFF. The full variable domain, with the rest looked up from reference TRBV7-8 and TRBJ1-1, is GAGVSQSPRYKVAKRGQDVALRCDPISGHVSLFWYQQALGQGPEFLTYFQNEAQLDKSGLPSDRFFAERPEGSVSTLKIQRTQQEDSAVYLCASSSFRNTEAFFGQGTRLTVV.

The chain recombines TRBV2 with TRBJ2-5; maybe TRBD2 (6 bases). The better agreement between TRBJ2-7 and the DNA end casts doubt on the J call. This CDR3 comprises 12 residues. The germline gives CDR1 SNHLY, CDR2 FYNNEI. The CDR3 coding sequence is TGTGCCAGCGCCGGACTATTCTACGAGCAGTACTTC. It yields the protein CASAGLFYEQYF.

This chain connects TRBV6-5 to TRBJ2-7; tentatively, D is TRBD2 (5 bases). The CDR3 totals 14 residues. The V end lost 5 bases, the J end lost 2 bases, and 13 bases lay between the germline ends. Germline assignment: CDR1 MNHEY and CDR2 SVGAGI. DNA for the CDR3: TGTGCCAGCAGTCTACGGAGAGGGACCTACGAGCAGTACTTC. Its translation is CASSLRRGTYEQYF.

The chain carries TRBV29-1 and TRBJ2-4; TRBD1 matches 9 bases. The CDR3 has 12 residues. Looked up from germline, CDR1 is SQVTM and CDR2 is ANQGSEA. Trimming took 6 bases from V and 12 from J; bases not matched to a gene: 9. As DNA, the CDR3 is TGCAGCGTCCGGGACAGGGCATATAGTCAGTACTTC. Protein: CSVRDRAYSQYF.

The chain uses TRBV4-1 and TRBJ2-7, with TRBD1 identical over 10 bases. The CDR3 is 18 residues long. Germline lookup yields CDR1 MGHRA and CDR2 YSYEKL. J gave up 3 bases and V 4 bases, and 15 bases lay outside the gene matches. The CDR3 reads CASSPKRWGQGRDYEQYF. In DNA, the CDR3 is TGCGCCAGCAGCCCCAAAAGGTGGGGACAGGGGCGTGACTACGAGCAGTACTTC.

The chain joins TRBV5-4 to TRBJ2-3, with D possibly matching TRBD2 (6 bases). Germline V gives CDR1 SGHNT, CDR2 YYREEE (reference sequence). There are 14 residues in the CDR3. V lost 0 bases and J 1 base, leaving 6 bases between the germline ends. The CDR3 loop is CASSLERGTDTQYF. In DNA form, the CDR3 reads TGTGCCAGCAGCTTGGAGCGGGGCACAGATACGCAGTATTTT.